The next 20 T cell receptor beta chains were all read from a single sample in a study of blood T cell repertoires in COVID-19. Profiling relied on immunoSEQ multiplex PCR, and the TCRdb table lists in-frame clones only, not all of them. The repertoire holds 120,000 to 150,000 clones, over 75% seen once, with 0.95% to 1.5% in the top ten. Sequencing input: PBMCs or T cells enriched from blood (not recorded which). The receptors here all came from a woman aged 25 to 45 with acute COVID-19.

The CDR3 protein is CASSSGTRNEKLFF. DNA of the CDR3: TGTGCCAGCAGTTCGGGGACACGGAATGAAAAACTGTTTTTT. This sequence joins TRBV6-5 and TRBJ1-4; D is possibly TRBD1 (6 bases). Between the trimmed V and J ends, which lost 4 bases and 5 bases, there was a span of 11 bases. CDR3 length equals 14 residues. Per the germline V gene, CDR1 is MNHEY and CDR2 is SVGAGI.

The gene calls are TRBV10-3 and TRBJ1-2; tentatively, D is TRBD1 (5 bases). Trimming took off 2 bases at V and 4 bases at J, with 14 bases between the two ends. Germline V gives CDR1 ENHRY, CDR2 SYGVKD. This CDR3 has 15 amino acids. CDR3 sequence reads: CAISEAQGGIYGYTF. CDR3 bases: TGTGCCATCAGTGAGGCGCAGGGAGGAATCTATGGCTACACCTTC.

CDR3 coding DNA: TGTGCCAGCAGTTACTCGCGGGACTCGGGGGAGCAGTACTTC. It specifies CASSYSRDSGEQYF. V usage is TRBV6-5 and J usage is TRBJ2-7, with TRBD2 as a possible D gene (6 bases). The CDR3 sequence is 14 residues long. Between the trimmed V and J ends, which lost 0 bases and 7 bases, there was a span of 13 bases. The germline V gene encodes CDR1 MNHEY and CDR2 SVGAGI.

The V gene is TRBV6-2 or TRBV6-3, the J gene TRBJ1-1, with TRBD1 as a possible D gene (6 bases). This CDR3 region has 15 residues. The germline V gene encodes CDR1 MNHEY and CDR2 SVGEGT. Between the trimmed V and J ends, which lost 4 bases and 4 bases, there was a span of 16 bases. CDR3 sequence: CASSSLWGRVTEAFF. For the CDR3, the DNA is TGTGCCAGCAGTTCACTGTGGGGGCGGGTCACTGAAGCTTTCTTT.

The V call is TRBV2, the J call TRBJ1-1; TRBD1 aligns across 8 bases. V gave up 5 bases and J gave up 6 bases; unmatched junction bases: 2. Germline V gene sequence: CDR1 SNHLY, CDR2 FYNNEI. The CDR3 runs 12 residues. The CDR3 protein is CASSLQGAEAFF. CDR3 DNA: TGTGCCAGCAGTTTACAGGGGGCTGAAGCTTTCTTT.

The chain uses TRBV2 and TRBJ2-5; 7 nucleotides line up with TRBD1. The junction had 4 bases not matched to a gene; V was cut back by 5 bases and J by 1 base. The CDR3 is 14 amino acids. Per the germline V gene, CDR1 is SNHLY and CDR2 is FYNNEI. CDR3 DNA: TGTGCCAGCAGTATAACAGGGGCCCAAGAGACCCAGTACTTC. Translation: CASSITGAQETQYF.

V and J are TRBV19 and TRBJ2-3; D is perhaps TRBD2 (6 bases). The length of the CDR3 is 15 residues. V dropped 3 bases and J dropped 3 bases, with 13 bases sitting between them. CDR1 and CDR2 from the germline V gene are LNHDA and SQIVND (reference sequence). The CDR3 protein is CASSIGTLETDTQYF. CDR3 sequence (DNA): TGTGCCAGTAGTATTGGGACTCTGGAGACAGATACGCAGTATTTT.

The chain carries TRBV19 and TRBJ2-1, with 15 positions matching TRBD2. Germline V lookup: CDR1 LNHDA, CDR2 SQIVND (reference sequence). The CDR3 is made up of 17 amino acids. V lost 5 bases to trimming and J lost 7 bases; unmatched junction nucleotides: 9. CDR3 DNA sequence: TGTGCCAGTAGTGTTCTTGGACTAGCGGGAGGGCCAAATGAGCAGTTCTTC. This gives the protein CASSVLGLAGGPNEQFF.

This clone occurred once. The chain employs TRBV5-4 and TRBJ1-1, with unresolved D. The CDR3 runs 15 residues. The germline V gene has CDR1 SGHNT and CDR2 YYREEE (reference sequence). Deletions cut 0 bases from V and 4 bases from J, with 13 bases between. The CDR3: CASSLELGGPTEAFF. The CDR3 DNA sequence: TGTGCCAGCAGCTTGGAGTTAGGCGGCCCCACTGAAGCTTTCTTT.

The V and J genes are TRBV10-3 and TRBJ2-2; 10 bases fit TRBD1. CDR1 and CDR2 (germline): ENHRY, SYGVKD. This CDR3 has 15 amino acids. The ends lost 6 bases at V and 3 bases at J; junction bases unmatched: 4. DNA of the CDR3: TGTGCCATCAGGGCCGGGACAGGGGACACCGGGGAGCTGTTTTTT. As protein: CAIRAGTGDTGELFF.

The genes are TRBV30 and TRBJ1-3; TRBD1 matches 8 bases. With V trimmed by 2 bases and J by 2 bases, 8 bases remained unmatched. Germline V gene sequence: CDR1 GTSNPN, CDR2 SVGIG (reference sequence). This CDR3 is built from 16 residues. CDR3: CAWSKGQVLAGNTIYF. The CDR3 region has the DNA TGTGCCTGGAGTAAGGGACAGGTGTTGGCTGGAAACACCATATATTTT.

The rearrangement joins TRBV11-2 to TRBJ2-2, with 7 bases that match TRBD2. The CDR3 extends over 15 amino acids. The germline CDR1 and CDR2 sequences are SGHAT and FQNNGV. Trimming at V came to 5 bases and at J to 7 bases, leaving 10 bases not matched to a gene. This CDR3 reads CASSGLPGGGGELFF. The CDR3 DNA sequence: TGTGCCAGCAGCGGACTGCCTGGGGGGGGCGGGGAGCTGTTTTTT.

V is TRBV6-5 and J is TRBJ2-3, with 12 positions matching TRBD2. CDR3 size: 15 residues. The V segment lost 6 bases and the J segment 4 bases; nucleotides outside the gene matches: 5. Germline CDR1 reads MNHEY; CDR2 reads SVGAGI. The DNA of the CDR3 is TGTGCCAGCAGGCGACTAGCGGGAGCGGCAGATACGCAGTATTTT. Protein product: CASRRLAGAADTQYF.

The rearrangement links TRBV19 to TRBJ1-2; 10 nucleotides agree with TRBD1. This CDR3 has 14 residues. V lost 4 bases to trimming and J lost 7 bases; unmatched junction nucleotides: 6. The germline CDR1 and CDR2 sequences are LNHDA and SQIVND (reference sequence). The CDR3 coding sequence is TGTGCCAGTAGTAATACCGGGACAGGGGTTGGCTACACCTTC. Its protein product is CASSNTGTGVGYTF. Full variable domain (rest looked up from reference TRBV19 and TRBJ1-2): DGGITQSPKYLFRKEGQNVTLSCEQNLNHDAMYWYRQDPGQGLRLIYYSQIVNDFQKGDIAEGYSVSREKKESFPLTVTSAQKNPTAFYLCASSNTGTGVGYTFGSGTRLTVV.

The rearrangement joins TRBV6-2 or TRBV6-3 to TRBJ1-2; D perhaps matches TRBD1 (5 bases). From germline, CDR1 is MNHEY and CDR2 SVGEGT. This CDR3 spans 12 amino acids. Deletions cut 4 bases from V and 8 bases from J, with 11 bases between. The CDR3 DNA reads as TGTGCCAGCAGTTCTCAGGGATTCGGCTACACCTTC. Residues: CASSSQGFGYTF.

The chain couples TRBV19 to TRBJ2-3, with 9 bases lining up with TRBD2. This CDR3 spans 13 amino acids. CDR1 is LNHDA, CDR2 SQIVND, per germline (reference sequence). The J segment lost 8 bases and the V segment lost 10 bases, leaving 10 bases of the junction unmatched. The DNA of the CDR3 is TGTGCCACCAGGGGTAGCGGGAGTGGTACGCAGTATTTT. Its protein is CATRGSGSGTQYF.

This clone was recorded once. The CDR3 loop is CASSEGLAGVGYEQYF. The CDR3 coding sequence is TGTGCCAGCAGCGAGGGACTAGCGGGAGTAGGCTACGAGCAGTACTTC. This sequence joins TRBV7-2 and TRBJ2-7, with TRBD2 matching over 14 bases. Germline V CDR1 and CDR2: SGHTA, FQGNSA. This CDR3 spans 16 amino acids. After removal of 5 bases from V and 3 bases from J, the junction contained 6 bases not matched to a gene.

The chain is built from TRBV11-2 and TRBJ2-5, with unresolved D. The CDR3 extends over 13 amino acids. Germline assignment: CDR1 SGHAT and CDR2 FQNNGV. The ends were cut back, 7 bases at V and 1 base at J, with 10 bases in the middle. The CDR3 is CASMTAIQETQYF. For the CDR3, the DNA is TGTGCCAGCATGACTGCCATCCAAGAGACCCAGTACTTC.

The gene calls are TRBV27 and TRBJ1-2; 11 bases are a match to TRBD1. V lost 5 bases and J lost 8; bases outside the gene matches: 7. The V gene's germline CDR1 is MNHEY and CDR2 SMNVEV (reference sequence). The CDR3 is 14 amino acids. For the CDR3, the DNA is TGTGCCAGCAGTCTCGGACAGGGGGCTTGGGGCTACACCTTC. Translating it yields CASSLGQGAWGYTF.

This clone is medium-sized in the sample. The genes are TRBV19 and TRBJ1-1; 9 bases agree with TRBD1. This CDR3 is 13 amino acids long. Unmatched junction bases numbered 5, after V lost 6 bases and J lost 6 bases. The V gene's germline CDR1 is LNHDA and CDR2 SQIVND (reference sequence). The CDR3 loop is CASRFTGGPEAFF. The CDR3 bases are TGTGCCAGTAGATTTACAGGGGGCCCTGAAGCTTTCTTT. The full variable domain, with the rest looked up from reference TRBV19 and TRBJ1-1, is DGGITQSPKYLFRKEGQNVTLSCEQNLNHDAMYWYRQDPGQGLRLIYYSQIVNDFQKGDIAEGYSVSREKKESFPLTVTSAQKNPTAFYLCASRFTGGPEAFFGQGTRLTVV.